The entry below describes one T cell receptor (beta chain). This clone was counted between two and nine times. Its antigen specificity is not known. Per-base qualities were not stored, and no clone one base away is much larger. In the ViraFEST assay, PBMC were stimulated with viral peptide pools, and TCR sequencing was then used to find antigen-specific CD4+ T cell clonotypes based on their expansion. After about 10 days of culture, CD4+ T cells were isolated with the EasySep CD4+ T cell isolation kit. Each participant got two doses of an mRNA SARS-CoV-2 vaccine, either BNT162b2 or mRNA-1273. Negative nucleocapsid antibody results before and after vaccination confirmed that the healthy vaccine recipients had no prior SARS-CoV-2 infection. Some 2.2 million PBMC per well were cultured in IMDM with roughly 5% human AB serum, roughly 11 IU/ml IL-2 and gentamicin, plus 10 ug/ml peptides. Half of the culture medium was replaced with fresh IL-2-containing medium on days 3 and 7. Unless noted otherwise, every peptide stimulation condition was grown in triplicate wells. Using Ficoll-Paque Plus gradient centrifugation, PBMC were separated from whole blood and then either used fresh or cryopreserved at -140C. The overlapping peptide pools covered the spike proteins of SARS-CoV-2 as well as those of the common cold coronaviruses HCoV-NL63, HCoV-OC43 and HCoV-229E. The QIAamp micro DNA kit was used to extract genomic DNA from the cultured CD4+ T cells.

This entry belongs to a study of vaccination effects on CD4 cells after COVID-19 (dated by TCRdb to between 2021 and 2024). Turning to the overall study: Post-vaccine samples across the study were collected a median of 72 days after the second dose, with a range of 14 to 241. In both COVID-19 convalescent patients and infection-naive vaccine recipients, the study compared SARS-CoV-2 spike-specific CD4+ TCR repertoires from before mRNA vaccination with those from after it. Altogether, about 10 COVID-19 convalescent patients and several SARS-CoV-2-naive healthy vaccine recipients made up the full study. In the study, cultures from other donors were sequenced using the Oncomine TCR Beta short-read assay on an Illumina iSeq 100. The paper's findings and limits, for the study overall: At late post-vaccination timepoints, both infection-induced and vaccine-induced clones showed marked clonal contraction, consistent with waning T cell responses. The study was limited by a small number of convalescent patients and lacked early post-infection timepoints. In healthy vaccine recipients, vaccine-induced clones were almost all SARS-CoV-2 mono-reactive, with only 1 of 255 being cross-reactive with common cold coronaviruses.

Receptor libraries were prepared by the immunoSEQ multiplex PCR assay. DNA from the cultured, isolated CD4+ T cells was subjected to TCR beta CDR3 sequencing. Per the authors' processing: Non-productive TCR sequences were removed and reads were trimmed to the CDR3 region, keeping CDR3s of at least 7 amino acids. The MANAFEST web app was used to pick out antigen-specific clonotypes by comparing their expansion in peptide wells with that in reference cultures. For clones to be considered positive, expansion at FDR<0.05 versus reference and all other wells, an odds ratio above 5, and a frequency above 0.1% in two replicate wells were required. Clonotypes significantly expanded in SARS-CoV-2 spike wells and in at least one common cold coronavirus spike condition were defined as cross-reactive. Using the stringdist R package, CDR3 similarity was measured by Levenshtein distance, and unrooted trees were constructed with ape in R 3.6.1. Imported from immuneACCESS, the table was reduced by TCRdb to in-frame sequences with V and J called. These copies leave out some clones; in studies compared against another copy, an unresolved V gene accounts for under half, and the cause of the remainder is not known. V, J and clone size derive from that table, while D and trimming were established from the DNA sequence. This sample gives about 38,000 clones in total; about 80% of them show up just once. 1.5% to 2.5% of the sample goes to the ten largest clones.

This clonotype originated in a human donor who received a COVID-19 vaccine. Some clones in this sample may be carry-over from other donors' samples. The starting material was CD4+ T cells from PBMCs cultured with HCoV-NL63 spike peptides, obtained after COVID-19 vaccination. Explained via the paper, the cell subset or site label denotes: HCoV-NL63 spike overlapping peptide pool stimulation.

The nucleotide sequence reads as follows: TGTGCCAGCGGGGAAGTTCGGTATGGCTACACCTTC. It codes for CASGEVRYGYTF. The rearrangement combines TRBV19 with TRBJ1-2, with the identity of the D gene unclear. CDR1 LNHDA and CDR2 SQIVND are derived from the germline V gene (reference sequence). The CDR3 holds 12 amino acids from the cysteine to the phenylalanine. Only the CDR3 region is kept as DNA, spanning 36 bases read in frame from base 1. V gives up 9 bases and J gives up 5 bases, and the segment between their germline ends measures 13 bases.